This T cell receptor (beta chain) appears in the sequencing data of a study of identical twins. At least ten counts were recorded for this clonotype. What it binds is unknown. The J segment lost 1 base and the V segment lost 7 bases, leaving 2 bases of the junction unmatched. The germline V gene has CDR1 DFQATT and CDR2 SNEGSKA (reference sequence). CDR3 length equals 12 residues. cDNA molecules carried unique molecular identifiers, and template switching added a universal primer site. TCRdb ran MiXCR on the 5' RACE reads and lists one entry per CDR3 protein. The repertoire holds roughly 1,500,000 distinct CDR3 sequences, with less than 40% as singletons. Healthy Caucasians provided all donations. Findings of the study overall: Weaker excess twin sharing was observed in beta out-of-frame sequences. Alpha sequences out of frame and shared by twins had excess low generation probability.

The sample comprised cord blood. The chain has TRBV20-1 and TRBJ2-3; 7 positions agree with TRBD2. The sequence derives from a newborn girl in good health. The CDR3 nucleotides read TGCAGTGAAACTAGCGGCACAGATACGCAGTATTTT. It yields the protein CSETSGTDTQYF.